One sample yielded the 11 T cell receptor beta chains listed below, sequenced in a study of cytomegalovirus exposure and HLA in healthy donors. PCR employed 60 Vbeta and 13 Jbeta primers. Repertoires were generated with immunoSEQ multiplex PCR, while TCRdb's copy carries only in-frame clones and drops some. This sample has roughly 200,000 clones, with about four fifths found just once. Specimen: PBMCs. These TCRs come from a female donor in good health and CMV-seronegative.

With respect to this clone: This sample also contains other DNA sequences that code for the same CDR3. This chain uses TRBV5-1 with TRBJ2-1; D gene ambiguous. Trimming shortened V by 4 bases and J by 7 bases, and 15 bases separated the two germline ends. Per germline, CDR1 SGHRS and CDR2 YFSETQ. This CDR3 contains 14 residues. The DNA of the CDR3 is TGCGCCAGCAGCCCGCTCGAGGTTGCGAATGAGCAGTTCTTC. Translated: CASSPLEVANEQFF.

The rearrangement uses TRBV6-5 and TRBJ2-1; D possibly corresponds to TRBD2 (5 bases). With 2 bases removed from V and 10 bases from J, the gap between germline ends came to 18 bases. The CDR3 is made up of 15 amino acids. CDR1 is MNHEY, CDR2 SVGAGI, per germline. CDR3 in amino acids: CASSYTDLGLGEQFF. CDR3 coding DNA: TGTGCCAGCAGTTACACCGACCTCGGACTCGGCGAGCAGTTCTTC.

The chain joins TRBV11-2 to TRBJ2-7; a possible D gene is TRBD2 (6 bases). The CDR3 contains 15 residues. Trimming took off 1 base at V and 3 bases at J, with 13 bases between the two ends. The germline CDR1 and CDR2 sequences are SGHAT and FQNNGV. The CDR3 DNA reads TGTGCCAGCAGCTTAGTTCGGGGAGCGGGCTACGAGCAGTACTTC. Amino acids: CASSLVRGAGYEQYF. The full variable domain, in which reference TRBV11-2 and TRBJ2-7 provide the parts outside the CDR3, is EAGVAQSPRYKIIEKRQSVAFWCNPISGHATLYWYQQILGQGPKLLIQFQNNGVVDDSQLPKDRFSAERLKGVDSTLKIQPAKLEDSAVYLCASSLVRGAGYEQYFGPGTRLTVT.

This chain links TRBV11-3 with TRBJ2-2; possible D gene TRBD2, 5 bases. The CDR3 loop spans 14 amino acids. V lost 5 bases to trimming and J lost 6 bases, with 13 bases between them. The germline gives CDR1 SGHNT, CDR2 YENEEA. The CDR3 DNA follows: TGTGCCAGCAGCCCCCGAGGGAAGTCCGGGGAGCTGTTTTTT. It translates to CASSPRGKSGELFF.

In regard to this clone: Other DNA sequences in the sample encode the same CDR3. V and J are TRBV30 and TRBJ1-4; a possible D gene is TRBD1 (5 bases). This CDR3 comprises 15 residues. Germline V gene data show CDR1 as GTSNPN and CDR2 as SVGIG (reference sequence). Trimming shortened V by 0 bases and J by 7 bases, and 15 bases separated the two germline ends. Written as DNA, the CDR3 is TGTGCCTGGAGTGTACGGGGGGGGTGGGGTGAAAAACTGTTTTTT. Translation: CAWSVRGGWGEKLFF. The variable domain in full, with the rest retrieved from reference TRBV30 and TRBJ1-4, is SQTIHQWPATLVQPVGSPLSLECTVEGTSNPNLYWYRQAAGRGLQLLFYSVGIGQISSEVPQNLSASRPQDRQFILSSKKLLLSDSGFYLCAWSVRGGWGEKLFFGSGTQLSVL.

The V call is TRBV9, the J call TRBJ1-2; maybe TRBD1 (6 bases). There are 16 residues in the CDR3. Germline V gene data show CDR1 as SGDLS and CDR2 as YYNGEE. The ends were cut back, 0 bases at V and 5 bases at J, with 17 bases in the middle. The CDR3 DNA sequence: TGTGCCAGCAGCGTAGAAGTCAAGGGGGGGAGGTATGGCTACACCTTC. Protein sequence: CASSVEVKGGRYGYTF.

In DNA form, the CDR3 reads TGTGCCAGCATGAGGTCGCAAAGCGGATACACAGATACGCAGTATTTT. Its protein product is CASMRSQSGYTDTQYF. The V call is TRBV2, the J call TRBJ2-3; TRBD2 might be the D (5 bases). V dropped 7 bases and J dropped 2 bases, with 19 bases sitting between them. CDR1 is SNHLY and CDR2 is FYNNEI in the germline V gene. The CDR3 totals 16 residues.

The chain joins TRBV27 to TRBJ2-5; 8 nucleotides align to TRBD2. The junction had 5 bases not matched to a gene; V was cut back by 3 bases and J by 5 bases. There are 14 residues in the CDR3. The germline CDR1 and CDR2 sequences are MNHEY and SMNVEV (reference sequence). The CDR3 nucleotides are TGTGCCAGCAGTTTGAGGACTAGCAGGGAGACCCAGTACTTC. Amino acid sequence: CASSLRTSRETQYF.

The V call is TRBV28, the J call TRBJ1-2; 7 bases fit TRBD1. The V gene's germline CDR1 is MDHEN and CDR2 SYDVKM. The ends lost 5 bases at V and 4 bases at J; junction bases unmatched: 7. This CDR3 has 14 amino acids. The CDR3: CASSEGQQLYGYTF. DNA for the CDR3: TGTGCCAGCAGTGAGGGACAGCAACTCTATGGCTACACCTTC.

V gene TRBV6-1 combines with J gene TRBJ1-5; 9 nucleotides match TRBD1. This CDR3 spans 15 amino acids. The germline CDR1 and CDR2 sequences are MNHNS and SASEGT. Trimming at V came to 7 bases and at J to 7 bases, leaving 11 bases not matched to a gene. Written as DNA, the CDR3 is TGTGCCAGCAATCCCCTGACAGGGGGGGGGCAGCCCCAGCATTTT. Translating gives CASNPLTGGGQPQHF.

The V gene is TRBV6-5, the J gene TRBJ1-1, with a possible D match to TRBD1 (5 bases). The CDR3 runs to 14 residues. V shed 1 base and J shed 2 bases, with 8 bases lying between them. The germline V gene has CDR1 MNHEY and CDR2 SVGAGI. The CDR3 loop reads CASSYFRVNTEAFF. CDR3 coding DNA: TGTGCCAGCAGTTACTTCAGGGTAAACACTGAAGCTTTCTTT.